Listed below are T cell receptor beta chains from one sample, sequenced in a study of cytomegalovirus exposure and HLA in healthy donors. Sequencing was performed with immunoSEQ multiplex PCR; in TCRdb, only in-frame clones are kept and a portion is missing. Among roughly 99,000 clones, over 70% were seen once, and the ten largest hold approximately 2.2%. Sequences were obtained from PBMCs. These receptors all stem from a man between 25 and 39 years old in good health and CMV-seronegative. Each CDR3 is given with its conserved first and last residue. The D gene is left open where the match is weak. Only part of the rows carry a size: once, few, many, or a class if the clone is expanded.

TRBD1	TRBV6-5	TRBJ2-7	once	TGTGCCAGCAGCGACGGAGGGGACAGGGGCTACGAGCAGTACTTC	CASSDGGDRGYEQYF
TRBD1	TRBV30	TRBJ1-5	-	TGTGCCTGGAACCAGGGGGCCTCGGGCAATCAGCCCCAGCATTTT	CAWNQGASGNQPQHF
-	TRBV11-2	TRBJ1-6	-	TGTGCCAGCAGCTCCACCAGGACAGTCGGGCTTTCACCCCTCCACTTT	CASSSTRTVGLSPLHF
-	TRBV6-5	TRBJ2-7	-	TGTGCCAGCAGTTACCAAGGGGCCCACGAGCAGTACTTC	CASSYQGAHEQYF
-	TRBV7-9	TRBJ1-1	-	TGTGCCAGCAGCTTAACCTCTCTGGGAGGGGCTTTCTTT	CASSLTSLGGAFF
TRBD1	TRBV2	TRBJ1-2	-	TGTGCCAGCAGTCCCCTCCGGGACAGCGGCCGGGGCTACACCTTC	CASSPLRDSGRGYTF
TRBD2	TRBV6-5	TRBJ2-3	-	TGTGCCAGCAGTTACCCAGCGGGGGGACTAGATACGCAGTATTTT	CASSYPAGGLDTQYF
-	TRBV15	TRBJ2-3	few	TGTGCCACCAGCCCCCAGAGGGATGGGGGCACAGATACGCAGTATTTT	CATSPQRDGGTDTQYF
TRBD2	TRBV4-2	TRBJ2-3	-	TGTGCCAGCAGCCGTCAACTAGCGGGAGGGATAGGACAGGGCTCCGATACGCAGTATTTT	CASSRQLAGGIGQGSDTQYF
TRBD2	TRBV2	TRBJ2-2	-	TGTGCCAGCAGTGATGGACTAGCGGCGAACACCGGGGAGCTGTTTTTT	CASSDGLAANTGELFF
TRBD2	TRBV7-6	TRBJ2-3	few	TGTGCCGTACCGGGACTAGGAAGAAGAAGGTCCACAGATACGCAGTATTTT	CAVPGLGRRRSTDTQYF
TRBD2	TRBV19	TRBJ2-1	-	TGTGCCAGTAGTCGGGAGGGCGGCTATGAGCAGTTCTTC	CASSREGGYEQFF
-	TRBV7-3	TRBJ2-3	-	TGTGCCAGCAGCTCCGGGGTGGGAGATACGCAGTATTTT	CASSSGVGDTQYF
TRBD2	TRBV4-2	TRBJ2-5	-	TGTGCCAGCAGCCAAGCCGGGACTAGCGGCGAGACCCAGTACTTC	CASSQAGTSGETQYF
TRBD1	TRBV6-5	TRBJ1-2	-	TGTGCCAGCAGTTACAACCCGGGACAGAATTTCTATGGCTACACCTTC	CASSYNPGQNFYGYTF
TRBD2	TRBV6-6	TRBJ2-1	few	TGTGCCAGCAGTCCTCTCCGAGCGGGAACCTACAATGAGCAGTTCTTC	CASSPLRAGTYNEQFF
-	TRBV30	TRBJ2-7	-	TGTGCCTGGAGTGTAGGCGGGGACTACGAGCAGTACTTC	CAWSVGGDYEQYF
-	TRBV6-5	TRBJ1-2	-	TGTGCCAGCATCAAGGCCGGGACAACTGGCTACACCTTC	CASIKAGTTGYTF
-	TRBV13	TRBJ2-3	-	TGTGCCAGCAGCTTAGGCAGGCAGTTCACAGATACGCAGTATTTT	CASSLGRQFTDTQYF
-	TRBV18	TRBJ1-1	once	TGTGCCAGCTCACCACTGGGGAGTGAAGCTTTCTTT	CASSPLGSEAFF
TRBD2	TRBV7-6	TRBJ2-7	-	TGTGCCAGCAGCCGACTAGCGGAACCCTACGAGCAGTACTTC	CASSRLAEPYEQYF
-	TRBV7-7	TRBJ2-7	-	TGTGCTAGCAGCCATAGCGGCTCCTACGAGCAGTACTTC	CASSHSGSYEQYF
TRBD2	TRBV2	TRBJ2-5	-	TGTGCCAGCGGACTAGCGGGATATGAGACCCAGTACTTC	CASGLAGYETQYF
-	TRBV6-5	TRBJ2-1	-	TGTGCCAGCAGTTCTGGCGGGAATCGGAATGAGCAGTTCTTC	CASSSGGNRNEQFF
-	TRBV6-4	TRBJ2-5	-	TGTGCCAGCAGTGACCGAGGGAAGGTGGAGACCCAGTACTTC	CASSDRGKVETQYF
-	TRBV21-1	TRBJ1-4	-	TGTGCCAGCAGCAAAGTAAAAACGATCTTCTGGGGACAGGGGGAAGGTTGGGAAAAACTGTTTTTT	CASSKVKTIFWGQGEGWEKLFF
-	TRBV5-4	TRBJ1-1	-	TGTGCCAGCAGCGGAGACCCGAACACTGAAGCTTTCTTT	CASSGDPNTEAFF
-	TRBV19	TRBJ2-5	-	TGTGCCAGTAGTACACCAGGATTACAAGAGACCCAGTACTTC	CASSTPGLQETQYF
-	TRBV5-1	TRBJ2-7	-	TGCGCCAGCAGCTCGTCGACTGGCTACGAGCAGTACTTC	CASSSSTGYEQYF
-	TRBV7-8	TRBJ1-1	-	TGTGCCAGCTCCCTGGGCGTTCCCGAAGCTTTCTTT	CASSLGVPEAFF
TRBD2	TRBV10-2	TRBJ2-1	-	TGCGCCAGCAGTGAACTAGCGGGAGGCCCTGTCAATGAGCAGTTCTTC	CASSELAGGPVNEQFF
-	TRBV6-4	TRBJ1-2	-	TGTGCCAGCAGTGACTCAGGACTCGGCTATGGCTACACCTTC	CASSDSGLGYGYTF
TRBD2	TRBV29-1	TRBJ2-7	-	TGCAGCGTTAAGACTAGCGGGGTTTGGGAGCAGTACTTC	CSVKTSGVWEQYF
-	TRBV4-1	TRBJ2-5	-	TGCGCCAGCAGCCGTACTCTGTACCAAGAGACCCAGTACTTC	CASSRTLYQETQYF
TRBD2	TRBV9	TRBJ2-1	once	TGTGCCAGCAGCGTAATTAGCGGGATCAATGAGCAGTTCTTC	CASSVISGINEQFF
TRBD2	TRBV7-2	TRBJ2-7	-	TGTGCCAGCAGCTTAGCCGGGGGGTTCCTATGGGTCTACGAGCAGTACTTC	CASSLAGGFLWVYEQYF
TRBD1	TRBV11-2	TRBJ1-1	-	TGTGCCAGCAGCTTAGAGCTCAGACAGGGGCGGTTTTCGGGGTGCTTCTTT	CASSLELRQGRFSGCFF
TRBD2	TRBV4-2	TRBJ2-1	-	TGTGCCAGCAGCCAAGTCGTTAATAGCGGGGGTGTATACAATGAGCAGTTCTTC	CASSQVVNSGGVYNEQFF
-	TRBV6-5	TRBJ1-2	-	TGTGCCAGCAGTTACAATTTGGGGGCGAGCTACACCTTC	CASSYNLGASYTF
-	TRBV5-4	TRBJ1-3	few	TGTGCCAGCAGCTTGGCCCCCAGGGTTCAAGGGGGAAACACCATATATTTT	CASSLAPRVQGGNTIYF
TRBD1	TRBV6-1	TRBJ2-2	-	TGTGCCAGCCGAGACAGGGAAAGCGGGGAGCTGTTTTTT	CASRDRESGELFF
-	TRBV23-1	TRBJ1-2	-	TGCGCCATAGTAGTGTATGGCTACACCTTC	CAIVVYGYTF
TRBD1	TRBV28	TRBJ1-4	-	TGTGCCAGCAGTTTTGGAGGACAGGGGCGTGAAAAACTGTTTTTT	CASSFGGQGREKLFF
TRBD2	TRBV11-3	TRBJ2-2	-	TGTGCCAGCAGAGGGGAGACTAGCGGAGCCACCGGGGAGCTGTTTTTT	CASRGETSGATGELFF
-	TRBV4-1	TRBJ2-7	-	TGCGCCAGCAGCCAACTAGCCCTAGCCCCACCCTCCTACGAGCAGTACTTC	CASSQLALAPPSYEQYF
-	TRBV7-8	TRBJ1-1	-	TGTGCCAGCAGCTTAGGTCACGGGGGCACTGAAGCTTTCTTT	CASSLGHGGTEAFF
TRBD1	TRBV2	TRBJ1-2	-	TGTGCCAGCAGTGGACAGGGTGCTCCTGGCTACACCTTC	CASSGQGAPGYTF
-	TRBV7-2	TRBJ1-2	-	TGTGCCAGCAGCCTGGGGGGGTATGGCTACACCTTC	CASSLGGYGYTF
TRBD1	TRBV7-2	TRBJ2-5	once	TGTGCCAGCAGCTTTACAGGGGGCGGGGAGACCCAGTACTTC	CASSFTGGGETQYF
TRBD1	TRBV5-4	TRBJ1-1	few	TGTGCCAGCAGCCCCCGGGACAGGGGAGGAGTGAGGGCTGAAGCTTTCTTT	CASSPRDRGGVRAEAFF
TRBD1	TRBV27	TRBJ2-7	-	TGTGCCAGCTATGGGAGCCCGCCGGGACAGGGAAAATCCTACGAGCAGTACTTC	CASYGSPPGQGKSYEQYF